This passage covers 29 T cell receptor beta chains from one sample sequenced in a study of blood T cell repertoires in COVID-19. Produced via immunoSEQ multiplex PCR; TCRdb's table is partial and in-frame only. The sample holds about 270,000 clones; around 90% are singletons and the top ten take about 3%. The sequencing input was PBMCs or T cells enriched from blood (not recorded which). The receptor source for this set is a middle-aged man who had been exposed to COVID-19.

The genes are TRBV7-2 and TRBJ1-2, with 8 nucleotides matching TRBD1. Germline CDR1 SGHTA, CDR2 FQGNSA. V shed 5 bases and J 3 bases; nucleotides not matched to a gene: 5. This CDR3 comprises 14 residues. In DNA form, the CDR3 reads TGTGCCAGCAGCCCCCAGACAGGGGACTATGGCTACACCTTC. As protein: CASSPQTGDYGYTF.

The chain recombines TRBV19 with TRBJ2-7; TRBD2 matches 12 bases. J lost 3 bases, V lost 3 bases, and 9 bases had no gene match. Germline CDR1 is LNHDA and CDR2 is SQIVND (reference sequence). The CDR3 totals 17 residues. CDR3 coding DNA: TGTGCCAGTAGTATTCGGGGAGGACTAGCGGGACTCTACGAGCAGTACTTC. Translated: CASSIRGGLAGLYEQYF.

This sequence joins TRBV5-1 and TRBJ2-3; D possibly corresponds to TRBD2 (6 bases). CDR3 length equals 15 residues. The ends were cut back, 0 bases at V and 2 bases at J, with 10 bases in the middle. Germline V lookup: CDR1 SGHRS, CDR2 YFSETQ. The CDR3 sequence is CASSLAGVFTDTQYF. The CDR3 DNA reads TGCGCCAGCAGCTTGGCGGGAGTTTTCACAGATACGCAGTATTTT.

This chain connects TRBV6-5 to TRBJ2-1; weak D call: TRBD2 (5 bases). V gave up 8 bases and J gave up 3 bases, with 14 bases separating them. This CDR3 is built from 14 residues. The germline V gene has CDR1 MNHEY and CDR2 SVGAGI. The CDR3 reads CASGQRGLYNEQFF. DNA of the CDR3: TGTGCCAGCGGTCAACGGGGTCTCTACAATGAGCAGTTCTTC.

This clone was seen ten or more times. V is TRBV19 and J is TRBJ1-4; 9 bases are shared with TRBD1. The CDR3 runs 14 residues. Germline V gene lookup returns CDR1 LNHDA and CDR2 SQIVND (reference sequence). V was pared by 4 bases and J by 7 bases, with 4 bases of the junction left unmatched. The CDR3 DNA reads TGTGCCAGTAGTACGACAGGGGGAAGTGAAAAACTGTTTTTT. The encoded protein is CASSTTGGSEKLFF.

The V call is TRBV7-3, the J call TRBJ2-3; 8 bases fit TRBD2. The length of the CDR3 is 14 residues. The V gene end was trimmed by 5 bases and the J gene end by 5 bases; junction bases not matched to a gene: 6. CDR1 and CDR2 (germline): SGHTA, FQGTGA. The CDR3 here is CASSPGTSGDTQYF. The CDR3 DNA reads TGTGCCAGCAGCCCAGGGACTAGTGGAGATACGCAGTATTTT.

The rearrangement uses TRBV7-2 and TRBJ2-2; 8 bases agree with TRBD1. The germline gives CDR1 SGHTA, CDR2 FQGNSA. The CDR3 loop spans 16 amino acids. The ends lost 0 bases at V and 6 bases at J; junction bases unmatched: 6. The CDR3 loop reads CASSLARGTGPGELFF. CDR3 DNA: TGTGCCAGCAGCTTAGCGCGCGGGACAGGACCCGGGGAGCTGTTTTTT.

The chain is built from TRBV11-3 and TRBJ2-3; TRBD2 aligns across 7 bases. This CDR3 comprises 15 residues. V lost 4 bases, J lost 8 bases, and 12 bases stayed unmatched. Germline V gene lookup returns CDR1 SGHNT and CDR2 YENEEA. CDR3 in amino acids: CASSSRLAQDFTQYF. The CDR3 DNA follows: TGTGCCAGCAGCTCCCGACTAGCCCAAGACTTTACGCAGTATTTT.

This chain links TRBV28 with TRBJ1-2; 7 nucleotides agree with TRBD1. The V and J ends lost 6 bases and 8 bases, in that order; junction bases with no gene match: 12. Germline lookup yields CDR1 MDHEN and CDR2 SYDVKM. CDR3 length equals 14 residues. The CDR3 region has the DNA TGTGCCAGCAGGACTTCCGACAGGGCTGGCGGCTACACCTTC. The encoded protein is CASRTSDRAGGYTF.

The chain couples TRBV19 to TRBJ2-5; TRBD2 matches 9 bases. Looked up from germline, CDR1 is LNHDA and CDR2 is SQIVND (reference sequence). The CDR3 runs to 15 residues. J lost 5 bases, V lost 3 bases, and 7 bases had no gene match. CDR3 bases: TGTGCCAGTAGTATGAGGCGGGAGGGCCGGGAGACCCAGTACTTC. Its protein product is CASSMRREGRETQYF.

The V gene is TRBV11-2, the J gene TRBJ2-7; D gene unclear. V was trimmed by 0 bases and J by 4 bases, leaving 7 bases between them. CDR3 length: 13 amino acids. CDR1 and CDR2 (germline): SGHAT, FQNNGV. The CDR3 protein is CASSLERGYEQYF. DNA for the CDR3: TGTGCCAGCAGCTTAGAGAGAGGATACGAGCAGTACTTC.

In this sample, this clone turned up once. This chain uses TRBV15 with TRBJ1-1; 9 bases are a match to TRBD1. In germline, CDR1 is LNHNV, CDR2 YYDKDF (reference sequence). V was pared by 2 bases and J by 5 bases, with 6 bases of the junction left unmatched. The CDR3 consists of 15 residues. Here the CDR3 DNA reads TGTGCCACCAGCAGACTAGGGACAGGGTCGACTGAAGCTTTCTTT. Its translation: CATSRLGTGSTEAFF.

The chain is built from TRBV5-1 and TRBJ1-1; maybe TRBD1 (5 bases). This CDR3 spans 13 amino acids. V was shortened by 2 bases and J by 1 base, with 6 bases between the two germline ends. Germline-derived CDR1 and CDR2 are SGHRS and YFSETQ. The CDR3 bases are TGCGCCAGCAGCTTAAGGGGGAACACTGAAGCTTTCTTT. It is translated as CASSLRGNTEAFF. Variable domain in full (rest from reference TRBV5-1 and TRBJ1-1): KAGVTQTPRYLIKTRGQQVTLSCSPISGHRSVSWYQQTPGQGLQFLFEYFSETQRNKGNFPGRFSGRQFSNSRSEMNVSTLELGDSALYLCASSLRGNTEAFFGQGTRLTVV.

V usage is TRBV21-1 and J usage is TRBJ2-2; the table's D call, TRBD1, was not checked against the DNA. TRBV21-1 is termed a pseudogene. The CDR3 has 18 residues. This CDR3 reads CASSKVSRGYSNTGELFF. The DNA of the CDR3 is TGTGCCAGCAGCAAAGTGAGCAGGGGTTACTCAAACACCGGGGAGCTGTTTTTT.

The rearrangement joins TRBV5-5 to TRBJ1-1, with 11 bases identical to TRBD1. This CDR3 region has 17 residues. Germline loops: CDR1 SGHKS, CDR2 YYEKEE (reference sequence). V dropped 5 bases and J dropped 4; count of bases not matched to a gene: 13. The CDR3 DNA sequence: TGTGCCAGCAGTCTAAATACGGGGACAGGGGGGCGCACTGAAGCTTTCTTT. Translating it yields CASSLNTGTGGRTEAFF.

The chain uses TRBV7-9 and TRBJ1-5; a possible D gene is TRBD1 (5 bases). The CDR3 covers 15 residues. CDR1 is SEHNR and CDR2 is FQNEAQ in the germline V gene (reference sequence). V lost 0 bases to trimming and J lost 3 bases, with 9 bases between them. CDR3 bases: TGTGCCAGCAGCTTAGCAGGGGTCTCCAATCAGCCCCAGCATTTT. It translates to CASSLAGVSNQPQHF.

V gene TRBV4-2 combines with J gene TRBJ2-7; D possibly corresponds to TRBD1 (7 bases). CDR3 length: 14 residues. Trimming removed 1 base from V and 5 bases from J, with 12 bases in between. The germline CDR1 and CDR2 sequences are LGHNA and YNFKEQ. The CDR3 region is CASSQGRGQDEQYF. As DNA, the CDR3 is TGTGCCAGCAGCCAAGGGAGGGGGCAAGACGAGCAGTACTTC.

This clone was counted once. The chain is built from TRBV28 and TRBJ1-4; tentatively, D is TRBD1 (5 bases). This CDR3 contains 15 residues. The ends were cut back, 5 bases at V and 4 bases at J, with 14 bases in the middle. Per the germline V gene, CDR1 is MDHEN and CDR2 is SYDVKM. This chain's CDR3 is CASSTLQGVNEKLFF. CDR3 DNA sequence: TGTGCCAGCAGTACCCTGCAGGGCGTTAATGAAAAACTGTTTTTT.

The genes are TRBV6-5 and TRBJ1-5, with D tentatively TRBD1 (6 bases). The CDR3 runs 15 residues. V was trimmed by 5 bases and J by 4 bases, leaving 15 bases between them. CDR1 MNHEY and CDR2 SVGAGI come from the germline V gene. The CDR3 DNA reads as TGTGCCAGCAGTCCTATCGGACAGTCAAATCAGCCCCAGCATTTT. Encoded protein: CASSPIGQSNQPQHF.

This chain uses TRBV4-2 with TRBJ1-1; no firm D call. The CDR3 has 14 residues. Germline V gene sequence: CDR1 LGHNA, CDR2 YNFKEQ. Trimming left V 0 bases short and J 7 bases short, with 12 bases between. CDR3 residues: CASSQEFGSFEAFF. CDR3 nucleotide sequence: TGTGCCAGCAGCCAAGAGTTCGGTTCTTTTGAAGCTTTCTTT.

The genes are TRBV2 and TRBJ1-6, with D hard to call. CDR3 length: 13 residues. The germline V gene has CDR1 SNHLY and CDR2 FYNNEI. The ends were cut back, 3 bases at V and 10 bases at J, with 10 bases in the middle. DNA of the CDR3: TGTGCCAGCAGTGACAGCGGAGTGTCACCCCTCCACTTT. Translating it yields CASSDSGVSPLHF.

This sequence joins TRBV28 and TRBJ1-5, with 10 positions matching TRBD1. The CDR3 covers 14 residues. The V segment lost 3 bases and the J segment 7 bases; nucleotides outside the gene matches: 3. Looked up from germline, CDR1 is MDHEN and CDR2 is SYDVKM. The CDR3 sequence: CASSFDRGLQPQHF. DNA of the CDR3: TGTGCCAGCAGTTTTGACAGGGGGCTCCAGCCCCAGCATTTT.

The gene calls are TRBV4-3 and TRBJ2-3; D might be TRBD2 (6 bases). V was clipped by 0 bases and J by 4 bases, with 14 bases between them. Germline values: CDR1 LGHNA, CDR2 YSLEER. This CDR3 spans 16 amino acids. The chain's CDR3 is CASSQDDGGLADTQYF. CDR3 sequence (DNA): TGCGCCAGCAGCCAAGATGACGGGGGTTTGGCAGATACGCAGTATTTT.

The chain is built from TRBV5-1 and TRBJ1-2, with 9 positions matching TRBD1. V dropped 1 base and J dropped 8; count of bases not matched to a gene: 6. The V gene's germline CDR1 is SGHRS and CDR2 YFSETQ. This CDR3 has 14 residues. CDR3 sequence: CASSLWTGDLGYTF. The CDR3 nucleotides are TGCGCCAGCAGCTTGTGGACAGGGGACTTGGGCTACACCTTC.

The rearrangement links TRBV19 to TRBJ1-6; D gene unclear. This CDR3 comprises 15 residues. The germline gives CDR1 LNHDA, CDR2 SQIVND (reference sequence). V lost 3 bases and J lost 0, with 6 bases in between. CDR3 region: CASSIADSYNSPLHF. The DNA for the CDR3 is TGTGCCAGTAGTATTGCGGACTCCTATAATTCACCCCTCCACTTT. Full variable domain (rest looked up from reference TRBV19 and TRBJ1-6): DGGITQSPKYLFRKEGQNVTLSCEQNLNHDAMYWYRQDPGQGLRLIYYSQIVNDFQKGDIAEGYSVSREKKESFPLTVTSAQKNPTAFYLCASSIADSYNSPLHFGNGTRLTVT.

This chain connects TRBV28 to TRBJ2-7; weak D call: TRBD2 (6 bases). Per germline, CDR1 MDHEN and CDR2 SYDVKM. This CDR3 has 14 amino acids. The germline V and J ends were trimmed by 6 bases and 1 base, with 13 bases remaining between them. CDR3 nucleotides: TGTGCCAGCAGCCTGCGGGACTTATCCTACGAGCAGTACTTC. Its translation: CASSLRDLSYEQYF. The full variable domain, in which reference TRBV28 and TRBJ2-7 provide the parts outside the CDR3, is DVKVTQSSRYLVKRTGEKVFLECVQDMDHENMFWYRQDPGLGLRLIYFSYDVKMKEKGDIPEGYSVSREKKERFSLILESASTNQTSMYLCASSLRDLSYEQYFGPGTRLTVT.

The V and J genes are TRBV28 and TRBJ2-3; 12 nucleotides align to TRBD2. V was pared by 3 bases and J by 7 bases, with 17 bases of the junction left unmatched. Germline CDR1 reads MDHEN; CDR2 reads SYDVKM. The CDR3 totals 19 residues. CDR3 sequence (DNA): TGTGCCAGCAGTTTGACAGATTTGACTAGCGGGAGCAGCACTCATACGCAGTATTTT. Protein product: CASSLTDLTSGSSTHTQYF.

The chain has TRBV27 and TRBJ1-1, with D possibly TRBD1 on 5 matching bases. Per germline, CDR1 MNHEY and CDR2 SMNVEV (reference sequence). Between the trimmed V and J ends, which lost 6 bases and 0 bases, there was a span of 14 bases. The CDR3 consists of 15 residues. The CDR3 reads CASSPVGGMNTEAFF. CDR3 nucleotides: TGTGCCAGCAGCCCCGTCGGGGGGATGAACACTGAAGCTTTCTTT.

CDR3 DNA sequence: TGTGCCAGCAGCCCGAGGGGGACTAGCGGGAGCTACGAGCAGTACTTC. Its protein product is CASSPRGTSGSYEQYF. The gene calls are TRBV9 and TRBJ2-7; 14 bases fit TRBD2. After removal of 4 bases from V and 3 bases from J, the junction contained 6 bases not matched to a gene. The CDR3 contains 16 residues. Germline V CDR1 and CDR2: SGDLS, YYNGEE.